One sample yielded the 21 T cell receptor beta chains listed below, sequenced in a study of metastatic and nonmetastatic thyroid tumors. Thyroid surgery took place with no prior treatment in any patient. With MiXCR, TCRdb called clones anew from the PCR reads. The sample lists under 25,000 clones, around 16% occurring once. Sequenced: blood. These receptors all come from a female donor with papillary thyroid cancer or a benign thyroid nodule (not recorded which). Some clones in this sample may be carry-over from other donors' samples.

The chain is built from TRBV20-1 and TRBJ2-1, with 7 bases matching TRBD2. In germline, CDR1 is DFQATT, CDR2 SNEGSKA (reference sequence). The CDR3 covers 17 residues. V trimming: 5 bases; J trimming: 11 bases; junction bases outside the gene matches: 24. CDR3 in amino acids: CSAAPTNFWRESLQQFF. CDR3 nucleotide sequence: TGCAGTGCTGCCCCGACAAACTTCTGGCGGGAGAGTTTACAGCAGTTCTTC.

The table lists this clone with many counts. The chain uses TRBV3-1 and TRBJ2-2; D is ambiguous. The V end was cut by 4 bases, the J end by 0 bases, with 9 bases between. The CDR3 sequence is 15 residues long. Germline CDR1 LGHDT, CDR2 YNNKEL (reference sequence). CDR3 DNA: TGTGCCAGCAGCCCCCACGGCCCGAACACCGGGGAGCTGTTTTTT. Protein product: CASSPHGPNTGELFF.

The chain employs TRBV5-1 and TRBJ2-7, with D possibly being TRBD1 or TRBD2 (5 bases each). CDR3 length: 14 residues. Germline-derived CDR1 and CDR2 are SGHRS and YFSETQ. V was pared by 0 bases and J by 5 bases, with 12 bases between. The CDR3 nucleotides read TGCGCCAGCAGCTTGGGCTCGGGACCCAACGAGCAGTACTTC. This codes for CASSLGSGPNEQYF. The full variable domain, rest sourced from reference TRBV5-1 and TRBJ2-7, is KAGVTQTPRYLIKTRGQQVTLSCSPISGHRSVSWYQQTPGQGLQFLFEYFSETQRNKGNFPGRFSGRQFSNSRSEMNVSTLELGDSALYLCASSLGSGPNEQYFGPGTRLTVT.

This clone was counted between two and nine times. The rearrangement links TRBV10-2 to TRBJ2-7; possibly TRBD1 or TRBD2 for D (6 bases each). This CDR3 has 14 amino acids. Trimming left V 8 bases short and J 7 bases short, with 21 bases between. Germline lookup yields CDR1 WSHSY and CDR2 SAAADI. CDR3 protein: CASSPRGLSGEQYF. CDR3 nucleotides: TGCGCCAGCTCCCCCCGGGGGCTCTCGGGGGAGCAGTACTTC.

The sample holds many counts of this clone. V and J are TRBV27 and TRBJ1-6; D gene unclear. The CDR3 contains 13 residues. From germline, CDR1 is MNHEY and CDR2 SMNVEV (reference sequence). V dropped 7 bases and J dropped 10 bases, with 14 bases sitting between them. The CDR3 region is CASKFEARSPLHF. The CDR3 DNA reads TGTGCCAGCAAATTTGAGGCTCGCTCACCCCTCCACTTT.

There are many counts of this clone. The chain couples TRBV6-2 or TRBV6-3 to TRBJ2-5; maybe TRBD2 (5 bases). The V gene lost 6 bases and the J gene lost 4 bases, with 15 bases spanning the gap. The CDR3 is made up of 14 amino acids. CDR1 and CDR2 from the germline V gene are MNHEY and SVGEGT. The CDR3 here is CASSLLRAGETQYF. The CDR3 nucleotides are TGTGCCAGCAGCCTACTTAGGGCGGGAGAGACCCAGTACTTC.

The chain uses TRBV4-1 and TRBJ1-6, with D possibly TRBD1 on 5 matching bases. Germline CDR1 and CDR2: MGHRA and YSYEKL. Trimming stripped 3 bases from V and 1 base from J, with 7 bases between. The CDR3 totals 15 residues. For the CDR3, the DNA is TGCGCCAGCAGCCAGGGGGAATCCTATAATTCACCCCTCCACTTT. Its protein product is CASSQGESYNSPLHF.

The CDR3 here is CASSVGPMNPNTEAFF. The CDR3 DNA sequence: TGTGCCAGCAGCGTAGGACCTATGAATCCAAACACTGAAGCTTTCTTT. This rearrangement joins TRBV9 to TRBJ1-1; no definite D call. The CDR3 is 16 residues long. The germline CDR1 and CDR2 sequences are SGDLS and YYNGEE. V lost 0 bases, J lost 2 bases, and 14 bases lay in between.

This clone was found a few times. The CDR3 sequence is CASRRTGTGTSGTIYF. In DNA form, the CDR3 reads TGTGCCAGCAGACGAACCGGGACAGGGACCTCCGGCACCATATATTTT. J is TRBJ1-3 and V is TRBV27; 9 positions match TRBD1. CDR3 size: 16 residues. Germline CDR1 and CDR2: MNHEY and SMNVEV (reference sequence). With 6 bases clipped from V and 9 bases from J, the junction kept 15 bases outside the gene matches.

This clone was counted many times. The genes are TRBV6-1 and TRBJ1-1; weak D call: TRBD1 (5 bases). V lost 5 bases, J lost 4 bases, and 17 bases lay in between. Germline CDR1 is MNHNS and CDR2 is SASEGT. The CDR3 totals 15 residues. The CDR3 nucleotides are TGTGCCAGCAGTTTCACTGGGGGATTTGGCACTGAAGCTTTCTTT. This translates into CASSFTGGFGTEAFF.

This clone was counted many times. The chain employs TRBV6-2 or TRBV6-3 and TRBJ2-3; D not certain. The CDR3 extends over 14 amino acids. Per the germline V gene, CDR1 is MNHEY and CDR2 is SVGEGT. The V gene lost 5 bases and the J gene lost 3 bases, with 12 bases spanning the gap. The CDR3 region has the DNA TGTGCCAGCAGTAGAACCTCCTCTACAGATACGCAGTATTTT. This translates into CASSRTSSTDTQYF.

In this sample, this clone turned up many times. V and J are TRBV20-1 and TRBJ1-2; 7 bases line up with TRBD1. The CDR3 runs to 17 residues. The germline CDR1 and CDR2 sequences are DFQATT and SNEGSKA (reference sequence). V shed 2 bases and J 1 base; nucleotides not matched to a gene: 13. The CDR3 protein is CSARSWTGEPNNYGYTF. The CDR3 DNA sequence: TGCAGTGCTAGATCCTGGACAGGCGAACCGAATAACTATGGCTACACCTTC.

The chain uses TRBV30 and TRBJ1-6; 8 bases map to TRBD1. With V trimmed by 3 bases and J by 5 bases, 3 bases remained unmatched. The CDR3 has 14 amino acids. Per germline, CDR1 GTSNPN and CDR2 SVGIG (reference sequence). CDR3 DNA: TGTGCCTGGAGCGCGGGACAGGATAATTCACCCCTCCACTTT. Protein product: CAWSAGQDNSPLHF.

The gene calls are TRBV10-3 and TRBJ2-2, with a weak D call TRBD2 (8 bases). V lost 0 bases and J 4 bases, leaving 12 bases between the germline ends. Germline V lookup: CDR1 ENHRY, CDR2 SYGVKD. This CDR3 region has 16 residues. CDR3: CAISESRGTSTGELFF. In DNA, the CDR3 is TGTGCCATCAGTGAGTCCAGGGGGACTAGCACCGGGGAGCTGTTTTTT.

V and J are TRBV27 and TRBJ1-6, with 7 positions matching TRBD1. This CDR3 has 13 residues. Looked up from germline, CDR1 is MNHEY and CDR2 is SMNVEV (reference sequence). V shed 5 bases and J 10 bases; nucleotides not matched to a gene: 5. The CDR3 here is CASSDREESPLHF. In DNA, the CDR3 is TGTGCCAGCAGTGACAGGGAAGAATCACCCCTCCACTTT.

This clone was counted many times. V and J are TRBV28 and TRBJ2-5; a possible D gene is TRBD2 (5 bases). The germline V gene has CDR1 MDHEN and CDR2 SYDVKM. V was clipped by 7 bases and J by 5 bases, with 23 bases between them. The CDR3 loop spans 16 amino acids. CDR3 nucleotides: TGTGCCAGCACTCCAACCCCTGGGCAGCGGCGGGAGACCCAGTACTTC. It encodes CASTPTPGQRRETQYF.

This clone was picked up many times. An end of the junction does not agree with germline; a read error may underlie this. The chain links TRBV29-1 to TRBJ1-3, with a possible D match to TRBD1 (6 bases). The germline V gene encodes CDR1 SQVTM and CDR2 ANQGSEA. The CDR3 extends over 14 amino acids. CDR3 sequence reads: CSVESRGSGDTIYF. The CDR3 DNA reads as TGCAGCGTTGAGAGCAGGGGCTCTGGAGACACCATATATTTT.

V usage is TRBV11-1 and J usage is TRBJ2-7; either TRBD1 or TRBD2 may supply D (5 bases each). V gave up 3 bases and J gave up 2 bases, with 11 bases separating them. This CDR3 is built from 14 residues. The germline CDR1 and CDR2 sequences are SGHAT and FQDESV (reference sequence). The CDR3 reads CASSFGTPAYEQYF. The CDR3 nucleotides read TGTGCCAGCAGCTTCGGGACGCCCGCCTACGAGCAGTACTTC.

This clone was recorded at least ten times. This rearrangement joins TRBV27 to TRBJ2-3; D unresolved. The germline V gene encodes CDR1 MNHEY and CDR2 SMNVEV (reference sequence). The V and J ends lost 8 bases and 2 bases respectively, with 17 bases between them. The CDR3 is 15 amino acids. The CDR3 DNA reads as TGTGCCAGCTCGCTTTTCCAACTCCCCACAGATACGCAGTATTTT. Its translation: CASSLFQLPTDTQYF.

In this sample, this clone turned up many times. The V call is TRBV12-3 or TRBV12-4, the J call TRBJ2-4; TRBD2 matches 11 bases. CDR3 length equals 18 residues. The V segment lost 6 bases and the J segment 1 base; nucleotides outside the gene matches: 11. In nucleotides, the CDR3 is TGTGCCAGCAGCTATAGCGGGAGGGGATTAAAGGCCAAAAACATTCAGTACTTC. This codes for CASSYSGRGLKAKNIQYF.

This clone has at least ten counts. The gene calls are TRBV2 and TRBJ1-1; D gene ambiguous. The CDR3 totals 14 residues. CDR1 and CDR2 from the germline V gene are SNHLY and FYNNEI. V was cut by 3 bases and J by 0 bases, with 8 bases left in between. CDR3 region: CASSEPTMNTEAFF. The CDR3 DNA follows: TGTGCCAGCAGTGAGCCTACGATGAACACTGAAGCTTTCTTT.